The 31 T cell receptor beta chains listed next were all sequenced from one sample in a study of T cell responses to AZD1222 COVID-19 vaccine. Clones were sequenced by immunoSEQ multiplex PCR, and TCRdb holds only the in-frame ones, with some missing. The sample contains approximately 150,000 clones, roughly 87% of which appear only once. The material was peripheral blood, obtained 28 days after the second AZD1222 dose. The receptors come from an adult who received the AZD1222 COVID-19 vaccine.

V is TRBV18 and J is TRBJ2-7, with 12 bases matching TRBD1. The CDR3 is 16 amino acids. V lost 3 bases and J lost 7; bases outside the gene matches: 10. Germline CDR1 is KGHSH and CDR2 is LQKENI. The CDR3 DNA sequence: TGTGCCAGCTCACCGGGCACCGGGACAGGGGGCTTTGAGCAGTACTTC. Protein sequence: CASSPGTGTGGFEQYF.

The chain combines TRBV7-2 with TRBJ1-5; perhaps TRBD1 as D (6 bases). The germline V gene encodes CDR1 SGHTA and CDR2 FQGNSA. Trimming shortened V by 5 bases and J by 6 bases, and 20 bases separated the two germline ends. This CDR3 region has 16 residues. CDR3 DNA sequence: TGTGCCAGCAGCCCACCAGGGGTAAGGGTTGGTCAGCCCCAGCATTTT. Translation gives CASSPPGVRVGQPQHF.

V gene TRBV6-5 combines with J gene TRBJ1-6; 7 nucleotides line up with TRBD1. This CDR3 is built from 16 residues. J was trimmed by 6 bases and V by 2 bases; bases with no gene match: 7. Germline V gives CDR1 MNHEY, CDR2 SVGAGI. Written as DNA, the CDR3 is TGTGCCAGCAGTTACAACCCGACAGGGACTAATTCACCCCTCCACTTT. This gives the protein CASSYNPTGTNSPLHF.

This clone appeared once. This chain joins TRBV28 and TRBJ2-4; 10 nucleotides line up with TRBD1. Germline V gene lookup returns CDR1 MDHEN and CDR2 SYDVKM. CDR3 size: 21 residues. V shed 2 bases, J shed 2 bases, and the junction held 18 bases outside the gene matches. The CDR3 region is CASSLEIPGQGSFGTKNIQYF. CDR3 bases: TGTGCCAGCAGTTTAGAGATCCCGGGACAGGGGTCGTTCGGGACCAAAAACATTCAGTACTTC.

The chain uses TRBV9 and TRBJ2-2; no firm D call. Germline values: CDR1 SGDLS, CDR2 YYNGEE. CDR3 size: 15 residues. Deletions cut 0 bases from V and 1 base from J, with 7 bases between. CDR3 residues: CASSVGSRNTGELFF. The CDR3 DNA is TGTGCCAGCAGCGTAGGGTCAAGGAACACCGGGGAGCTGTTTTTT. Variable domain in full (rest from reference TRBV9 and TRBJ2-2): DSGVTQTPKHLITATGQRVTLRCSPRSGDLSVYWYQQSLDQGLQFLIQYYNGEERAKGNILERFSAQQFPDLHSELNLSSLELGDSALYFCASSVGSRNTGELFFGEGSRLTVL.

CDR3 in amino acids: CASSYSKSQGYGYTF. The CDR3 DNA reads as TGTGCCAGCAGTTACTCGAAATCCCAGGGCTATGGCTACACCTTC. This chain joins TRBV6-5 and TRBJ1-2, with D possibly TRBD1 on 5 matching bases. Germline assignment: CDR1 MNHEY and CDR2 SVGAGI. Trimming took 0 bases from V and 4 from J, leaving 12 bases between them. The CDR3 extends over 15 amino acids.

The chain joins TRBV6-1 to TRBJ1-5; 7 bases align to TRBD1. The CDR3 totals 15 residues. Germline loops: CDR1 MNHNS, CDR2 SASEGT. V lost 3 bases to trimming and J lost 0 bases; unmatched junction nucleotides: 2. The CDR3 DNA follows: TGTGCCAGCAGTGAGGGACAGAATAGCAATCAGCCCCAGCATTTT. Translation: CASSEGQNSNQPQHF.

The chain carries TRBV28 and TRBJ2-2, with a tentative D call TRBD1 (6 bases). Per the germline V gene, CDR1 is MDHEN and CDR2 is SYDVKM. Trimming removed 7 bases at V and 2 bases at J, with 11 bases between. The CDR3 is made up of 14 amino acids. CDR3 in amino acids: CASTQGQNTGELFF. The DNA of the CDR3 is TGTGCCAGCACTCAGGGGCAAAACACCGGGGAGCTGTTTTTT.

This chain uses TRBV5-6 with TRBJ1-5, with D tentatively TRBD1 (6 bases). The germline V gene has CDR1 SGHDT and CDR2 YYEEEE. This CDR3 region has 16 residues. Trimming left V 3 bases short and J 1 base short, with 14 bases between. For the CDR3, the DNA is TGTGCCAGCAGCTGGGGCAGGGGATCCAGCAATCAGCCCCAGCATTTT. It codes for CASSWGRGSSNQPQHF.

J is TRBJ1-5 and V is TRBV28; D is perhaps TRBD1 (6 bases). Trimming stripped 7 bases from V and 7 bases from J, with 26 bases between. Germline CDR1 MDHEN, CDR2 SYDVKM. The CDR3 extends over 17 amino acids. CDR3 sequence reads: CASTKGGGGYLSQPQHF. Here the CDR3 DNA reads TGTGCCAGCACCAAAGGGGGGGGCGGATATCTATCCCAGCCCCAGCATTTT.

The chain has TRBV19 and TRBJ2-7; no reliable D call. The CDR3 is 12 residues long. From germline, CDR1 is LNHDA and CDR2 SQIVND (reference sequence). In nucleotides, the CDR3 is TGTGCATCCTCGGAAAGCTCCTACGAGCAGTACTTC. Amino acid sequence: CASSESSYEQYF.

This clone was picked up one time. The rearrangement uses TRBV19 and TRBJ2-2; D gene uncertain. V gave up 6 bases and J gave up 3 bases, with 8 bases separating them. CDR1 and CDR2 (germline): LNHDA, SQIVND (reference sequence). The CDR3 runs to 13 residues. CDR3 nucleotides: TGTGCCAGTAGCCCCGATCACACCGGGGAGCTGTTTTTT. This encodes CASSPDHTGELFF.

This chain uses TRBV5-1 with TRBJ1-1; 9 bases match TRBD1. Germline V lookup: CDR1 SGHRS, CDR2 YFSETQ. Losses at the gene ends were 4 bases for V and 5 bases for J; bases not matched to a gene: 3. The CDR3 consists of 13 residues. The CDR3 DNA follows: TGCGCCAGCAGCCCGGGACAGGGAACTGAAGCTTTCTTT. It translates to CASSPGQGTEAFF.

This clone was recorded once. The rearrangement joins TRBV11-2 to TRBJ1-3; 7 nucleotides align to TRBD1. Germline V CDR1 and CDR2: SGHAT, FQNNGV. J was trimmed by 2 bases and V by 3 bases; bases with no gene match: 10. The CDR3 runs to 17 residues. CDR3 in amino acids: CASSFLTGKAAGNTIYF. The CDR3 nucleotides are TGTGCCAGCAGCTTCCTGACAGGGAAGGCCGCTGGAAACACCATATATTTT.

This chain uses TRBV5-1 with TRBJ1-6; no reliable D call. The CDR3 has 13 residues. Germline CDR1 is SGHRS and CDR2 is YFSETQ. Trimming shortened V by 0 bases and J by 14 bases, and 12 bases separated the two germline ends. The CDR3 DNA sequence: TGCGCCAGCAGCTTGGGCCGGGATCGGGCCCTCCACTTT. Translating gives CASSLGRDRALHF.

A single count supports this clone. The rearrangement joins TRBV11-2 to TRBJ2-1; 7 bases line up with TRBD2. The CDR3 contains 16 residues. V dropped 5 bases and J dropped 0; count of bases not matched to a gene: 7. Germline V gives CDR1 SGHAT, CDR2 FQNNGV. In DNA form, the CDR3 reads TGTGCCAGCAGCCCCCTGGGGGGGAGCTCCTACAATGAGCAGTTCTTC. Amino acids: CASSPLGGSSYNEQFF.

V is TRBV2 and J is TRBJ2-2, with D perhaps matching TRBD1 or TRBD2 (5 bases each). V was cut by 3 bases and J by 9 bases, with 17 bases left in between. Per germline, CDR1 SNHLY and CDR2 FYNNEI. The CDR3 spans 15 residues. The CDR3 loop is CASSERTGRSRELFF. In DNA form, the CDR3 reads TGTGCCAGCAGTGAGCGGACGGGGCGAAGCCGGGAGCTGTTTTTT.

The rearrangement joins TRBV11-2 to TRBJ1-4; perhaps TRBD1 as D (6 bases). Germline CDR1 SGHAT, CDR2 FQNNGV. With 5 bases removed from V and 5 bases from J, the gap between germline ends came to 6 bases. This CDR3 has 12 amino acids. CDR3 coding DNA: TGTGCCAGCAGCACAGGGAATGAAAAACTGTTTTTT. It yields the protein CASSTGNEKLFF.

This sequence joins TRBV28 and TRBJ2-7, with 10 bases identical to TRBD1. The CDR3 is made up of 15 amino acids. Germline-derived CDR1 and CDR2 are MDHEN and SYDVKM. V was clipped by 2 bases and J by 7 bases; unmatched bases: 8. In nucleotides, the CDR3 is TGTGCCAGCAGTTTACAAGGGACAGGGGAAGGAGAGCAGTACTTC. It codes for CASSLQGTGEGEQYF.

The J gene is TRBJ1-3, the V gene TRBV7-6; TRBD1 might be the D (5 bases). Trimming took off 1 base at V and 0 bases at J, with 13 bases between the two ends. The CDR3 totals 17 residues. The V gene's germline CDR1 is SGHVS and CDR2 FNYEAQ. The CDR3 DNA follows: TGTGCCAGCAGCTTAGGCGCGTGGGGCTCCTCTGGAAACACCATATATTTT. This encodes CASSLGAWGSSGNTIYF.

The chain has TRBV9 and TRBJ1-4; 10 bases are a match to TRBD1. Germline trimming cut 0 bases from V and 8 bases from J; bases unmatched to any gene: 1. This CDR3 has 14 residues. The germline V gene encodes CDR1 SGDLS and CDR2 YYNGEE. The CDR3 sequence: CASSVATGGEKLFF. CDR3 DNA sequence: TGTGCCAGCAGCGTAGCGACAGGGGGCGAAAAACTGTTTTTT.

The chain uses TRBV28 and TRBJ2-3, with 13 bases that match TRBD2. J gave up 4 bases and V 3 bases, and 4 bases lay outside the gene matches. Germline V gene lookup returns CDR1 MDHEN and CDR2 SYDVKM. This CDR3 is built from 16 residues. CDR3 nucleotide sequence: TGTGCCAGCAGTTTGACTAGCGGGAGGATCCCAGATACGCAGTATTTT. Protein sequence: CASSLTSGRIPDTQYF.

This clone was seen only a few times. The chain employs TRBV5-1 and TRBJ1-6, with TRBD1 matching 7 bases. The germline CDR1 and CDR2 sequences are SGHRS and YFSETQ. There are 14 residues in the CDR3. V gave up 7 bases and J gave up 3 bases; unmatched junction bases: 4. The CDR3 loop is CASRWTGYNSPLHF. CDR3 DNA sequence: TGCGCCAGCCGTTGGACAGGCTATAATTCACCCCTCCACTTT.

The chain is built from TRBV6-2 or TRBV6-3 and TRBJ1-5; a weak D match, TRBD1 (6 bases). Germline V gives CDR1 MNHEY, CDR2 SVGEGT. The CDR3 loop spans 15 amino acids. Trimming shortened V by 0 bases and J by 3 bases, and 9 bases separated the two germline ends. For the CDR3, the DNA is TGTGCCAGCAGTTACTCAGGGGGATTCAATCAGCCCCAGCATTTT. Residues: CASSYSGGFNQPQHF.

In nucleotides, the CDR3 is TGTGCCAGCAGCGGAAACAGGGCTGCCAAAAACATTCAGTACTTC. It specifies CASSGNRAAKNIQYF. The rearrangement links TRBV9 to TRBJ2-4; a weak D match, TRBD1 (6 bases). The CDR3 is 15 residues long. The V gene's germline CDR1 is SGDLS and CDR2 YYNGEE. The V end was cut by 3 bases, the J end by 1 base, with 11 bases between.

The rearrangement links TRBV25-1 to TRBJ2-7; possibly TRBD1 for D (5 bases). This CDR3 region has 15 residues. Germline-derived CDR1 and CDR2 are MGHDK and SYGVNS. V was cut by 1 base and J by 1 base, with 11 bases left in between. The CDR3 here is CASSESGLSSYEQYF. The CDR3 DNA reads TGTGCCAGCAGTGAATCAGGGCTTTCTTCCTACGAGCAGTACTTC.

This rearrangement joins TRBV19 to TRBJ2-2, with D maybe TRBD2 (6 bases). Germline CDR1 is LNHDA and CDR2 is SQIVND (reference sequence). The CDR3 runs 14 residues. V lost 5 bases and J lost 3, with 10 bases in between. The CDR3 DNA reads TGTGCCAGTAGTGTACGGGACTACACCGGGGAGCTGTTTTTT. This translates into CASSVRDYTGELFF.

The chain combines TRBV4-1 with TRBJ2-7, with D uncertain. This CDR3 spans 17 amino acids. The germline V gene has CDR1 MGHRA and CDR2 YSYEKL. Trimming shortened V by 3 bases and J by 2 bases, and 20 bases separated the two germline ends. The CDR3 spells CASSHPAGPPRAYEQYF. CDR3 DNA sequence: TGCGCCAGCAGCCACCCCGCCGGCCCACCTCGGGCCTACGAGCAGTACTTC.

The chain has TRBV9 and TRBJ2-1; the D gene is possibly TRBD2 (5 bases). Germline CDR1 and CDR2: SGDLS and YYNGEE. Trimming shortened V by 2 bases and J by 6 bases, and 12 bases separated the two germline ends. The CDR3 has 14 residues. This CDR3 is CASSVRLAGNEQFF. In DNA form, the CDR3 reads TGTGCCAGCAGCGTGAGGCTAGCTGGCAATGAGCAGTTCTTC.

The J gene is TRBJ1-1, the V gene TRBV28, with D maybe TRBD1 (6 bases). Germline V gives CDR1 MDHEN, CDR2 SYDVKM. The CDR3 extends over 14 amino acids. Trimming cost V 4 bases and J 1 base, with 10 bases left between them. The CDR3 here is CASSYGQRNTEAFF. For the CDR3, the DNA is TGTGCCAGCAGTTATGGACAGCGGAACACTGAAGCTTTCTTT.

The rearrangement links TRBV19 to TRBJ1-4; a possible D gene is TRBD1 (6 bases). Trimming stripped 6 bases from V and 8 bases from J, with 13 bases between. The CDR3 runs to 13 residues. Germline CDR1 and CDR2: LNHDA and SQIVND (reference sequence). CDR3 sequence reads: CASRALQGEKLFF. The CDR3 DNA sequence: TGTGCCAGTAGGGCCCTCCAGGGGGAAAAACTGTTTTTT.